The 21 T cell receptor beta chains given below trace back to one sample, sequenced in a study of cytomegalovirus exposure and HLA in healthy donors. Sequencing was performed with immunoSEQ multiplex PCR; in TCRdb, only in-frame clones are kept and a portion is missing. The sample lists about 200,000 clones, around 86% occurring once. The sample comprised PBMCs. The receptors shown here come from a woman younger than 35 in good health and CMV-seropositive.

This chain connects TRBV4-1 to TRBJ1-1, with TRBD1 identical over 7 bases. CDR3 length: 14 residues. Germline V gene sequence: CDR1 MGHRA, CDR2 YSYEKL. With 3 bases clipped from V and 6 bases from J, the junction kept 7 bases outside the gene matches. The CDR3 is CASSQVTGTPEAFF. The CDR3 DNA reads as TGCGCCAGCAGCCAGGTGACAGGGACCCCTGAAGCTTTCTTT.

This clone was seen just once. The rearrangement uses TRBV5-1 and TRBJ1-1; D is perhaps TRBD1 (5 bases). Trimming removed 4 bases from V and 7 bases from J, with 20 bases in between. The germline gives CDR1 SGHRS, CDR2 YFSETQ. The CDR3 runs 15 residues. This CDR3 is CASSLDSFPVREAFF. The CDR3 nucleotides are TGCGCCAGCAGCCTAGACAGCTTTCCCGTGCGTGAAGCTTTCTTT.

The genes are TRBV28 and TRBJ1-1; D perhaps matches TRBD1 (5 bases). Germline V gives CDR1 MDHEN, CDR2 SYDVKM. The CDR3 is 13 residues long. V was shortened by 3 bases and J by 6 bases, with 11 bases between the two germline ends. The CDR3 DNA sequence: TGTGCCAGCAGTTTGATAGTAGGGGCTGAAGCTTTCTTT. It encodes CASSLIVGAEAFF.

The V call is TRBV11-3, the J call TRBJ2-1; the match to TRBD2 covers 10 bases. Germline trimming cut 5 bases from V and 1 base from J; bases unmatched to any gene: 2. This CDR3 is 15 amino acids long. CDR1 is SGHNT, CDR2 YENEEA, per germline. CDR3 sequence (DNA): TGTGCCAGCAGCCGGACTAGCGGTTCCTACAATGAGCAGTTCTTC. It codes for CASSRTSGSYNEQFF.

This chain connects TRBV27 to TRBJ2-3; D is possibly TRBD2 (6 bases). The CDR3 runs 15 residues. Trimming cost V 5 bases and J 2 bases, with 14 bases left between them. Per germline, CDR1 MNHEY and CDR2 SMNVEV (reference sequence). The CDR3 is CASSLTRGATDTQYF. The DNA for the CDR3 is TGTGCCAGCAGTCTGACTAGAGGGGCCACAGATACGCAGTATTTT.

The chain recombines TRBV30 with TRBJ2-3, with D possibly TRBD1 on 6 matching bases. The CDR3 runs 14 residues. Germline V CDR1 and CDR2: GTSNPN, SVGIG (reference sequence). The ends were cut back, 8 bases at V and 4 bases at J, with 19 bases in the middle. CDR3 in amino acids: CAVIQGIAPDTQYF. The DNA for the CDR3 is TGTGCCGTCATCCAGGGGATAGCTCCAGATACGCAGTATTTT.

This sequence joins TRBV6-5 and TRBJ2-1; TRBD1 aligns across 7 bases. The CDR3 runs 13 residues. In germline, CDR1 is MNHEY, CDR2 SVGAGI. After removal of 10 bases from V and 2 bases from J, the junction contained 5 bases not matched to a gene. The CDR3 region is CATNRGPYNEQFF. The DNA for the CDR3 is TGTGCCACCAACAGGGGCCCCTACAATGAGCAGTTCTTC.

CDR3 sequence: CASSFLEYEQYF. In DNA, the CDR3 is TGTGCCAGCAGTTTTCTAGAATACGAGCAGTACTTC. V is TRBV28 and J is TRBJ2-7; D unclear. V lost 3 bases to trimming and J lost 4 bases, with 7 bases between them. CDR1 and CDR2 from the germline V gene are MDHEN and SYDVKM. The CDR3 spans 12 residues.

This clone was seen more than once but under ten times. The V call is TRBV2, the J call TRBJ1-5; D uncertain. CDR3 size: 13 residues. The germline V gene encodes CDR1 SNHLY and CDR2 FYNNEI. V was pared by 6 bases and J by 6 bases, with 12 bases between. CDR3 DNA sequence: TGTGCCAGCAGATCCGGGGTCGCTCAGCCCCAGCATTTT. Its protein product is CASRSGVAQPQHF. Supplemented by reference TRBV2 and TRBJ1-5, the full variable domain reads EPEVTQTPSHQVTQMGQEVILRCVPISNHLYFYWYRQILGQKVEFLVSFYNNEISEKSEIFDDQFSVERPDGSNFTLKIRSTKLEDSAMYFCASRSGVAQPQHFGDGTRLSIL.

The rearrangement joins TRBV5-1 to TRBJ2-7; D not resolved. Trimming removed 0 bases at V and 0 bases at J, with 10 bases between. Germline V gives CDR1 SGHRS, CDR2 YFSETQ. The CDR3 contains 15 residues. CDR3 DNA sequence: TGCGCCAGCAGCTTGGCCTCAGCGTACTCCTACGAGCAGTACTTC. Translated, it gives CASSLASAYSYEQYF.

The chain uses TRBV10-3 and TRBJ2-5; D ambiguous. Trimming pared 0 bases from V and 3 bases from J, leaving 8 bases between. CDR1 ENHRY and CDR2 SYGVKD come from the germline V gene. This CDR3 comprises 14 residues. In DNA form, the CDR3 reads TGTGCCATCAGTGAGTCAAGGCAGGAAGAGACCCAGTACTTC. Translated, it gives CAISESRQEETQYF.

V usage is TRBV30 and J usage is TRBJ1-5; D gene ambiguous. Germline V gene data show CDR1 as GTSNPN and CDR2 as SVGIG (reference sequence). CDR3 size: 18 residues. Trimming left V 1 base short and J 4 bases short, with 23 bases between. CDR3 in amino acids: CAWSALLNRTLENQPQHF. The DNA for the CDR3 is TGTGCCTGGAGTGCCTTATTAAACCGCACTTTGGAGAATCAGCCCCAGCATTTT. Drawing the rest from reference TRBV30 and TRBJ1-5, the complete variable domain is SQTIHQWPATLVQPVGSPLSLECTVEGTSNPNLYWYRQAAGRGLQLLFYSVGIGQISSEVPQNLSASRPQDRQFILSSKKLLLSDSGFYLCAWSALLNRTLENQPQHFGDGTRLSIL.

The V and J genes are TRBV18 and TRBJ2-7; 9 bases map to TRBD1. Germline-derived CDR1 and CDR2 are KGHSH and LQKENI. V shed 5 bases and J 3 bases; nucleotides not matched to a gene: 8. This CDR3 has 15 amino acids. CDR3 amino acids: CASSADRGEGYEQYF. The CDR3 DNA is TGTGCCAGCTCAGCCGACAGGGGGGAGGGCTACGAGCAGTACTTC.

The rearrangement uses TRBV15 and TRBJ2-7; 12 bases agree with TRBD1. After removal of 2 bases from V and 1 base from J, the junction contained 18 bases not matched to a gene. This CDR3 region has 21 residues. In germline, CDR1 is LNHNV, CDR2 YYDKDF (reference sequence). The CDR3 reads CATSRSGPGTGGDRRSYEQYF. The CDR3 DNA reads TGTGCCACCAGCAGATCAGGTCCCGGGACAGGGGGCGATCGAAGGTCCTACGAGCAGTACTTC.

The chain links TRBV6-5 to TRBJ2-2; no definite D call. This CDR3 spans 12 amino acids. Germline CDR1 MNHEY, CDR2 SVGAGI. V lost 2 bases, J lost 6 bases, and 4 bases lay in between. CDR3 sequence reads: CASSYVSGELFF. DNA for the CDR3: TGTGCCAGCAGTTACGTCTCCGGGGAGCTGTTTTTT.

The CDR3 DNA follows: TGTGCCAGCATCCTTAGCGGGAGGGCCGGGCATTTCACGCAGTATTTT. Translated, it gives CASILSGRAGHFTQYF. V and J are TRBV28 and TRBJ2-3; TRBD2 aligns across 11 bases. CDR1 is MDHEN and CDR2 is SYDVKM in the germline V gene. The CDR3 runs to 16 residues. V was clipped by 7 bases and J by 9 bases; unmatched bases: 15.

This clone appeared a few times. The CDR3 DNA reads as TGTGCCATCATGGACAGGGAAAACTATGGCTACACCTTC. Residues: CAIMDRENYGYTF. The chain joins TRBV10-3 to TRBJ1-2, with TRBD1 matching over 8 bases. The ends lost 7 bases at V and 2 bases at J; junction bases unmatched: 3. Germline CDR1 is ENHRY and CDR2 is SYGVKD. This CDR3 spans 13 amino acids.

A few counts support this clone. The chain uses TRBV4-1 and TRBJ2-1; TRBD2 aligns across 7 bases. The V gene's germline CDR1 is MGHRA and CDR2 YSYEKL. The ends lost 5 bases at V and 7 bases at J; junction bases unmatched: 17. There are 17 residues in the CDR3. CDR3 sequence (DNA): TGCGCCAGCAGCTCCCCCCTTGGGCGGGAGATCCTAAATGAGCAGTTCTTC. Its translation: CASSSPLGREILNEQFF.

Written as DNA, the CDR3 is TGTGCCAGCGGACAGGGTTCTACCTACAATGAGCAGTTCTTC. Translated: CASGQGSTYNEQFF. This chain joins TRBV6-5 and TRBJ2-1; TRBD1 matches at 8 bases. Germline trimming cut 8 bases from V and 2 bases from J; bases unmatched to any gene: 5. This CDR3 is 14 amino acids long. Per germline, CDR1 MNHEY and CDR2 SVGAGI.

The chain employs TRBV25-1 and TRBJ2-7; the D gene is possibly TRBD1 (6 bases). Germline-derived CDR1 and CDR2 are MGHDK and SYGVNS. V was shortened by 5 bases and J by 5 bases, with 16 bases between the two germline ends. This CDR3 is built from 14 residues. The CDR3 nucleotides read TGTGCCAGCAGTTCAACCAGCGAGGGGGACGAGCAGTACTTC. Encoded protein: CASSSTSEGDEQYF.

This clone occurred once. This chain joins TRBV6-1 and TRBJ2-7; 9 bases are a match to TRBD2. The germline V gene has CDR1 MNHNS and CDR2 SASEGT. CDR3 size: 14 residues. The J segment lost 1 base and the V segment lost 11 bases, leaving 9 bases of the junction unmatched. The CDR3, as DNA: TGTGCCGGTCGCGGGAGGGCCGATTCCTACGAGCAGTACTTC. Its protein product is CAGRGRADSYEQYF.